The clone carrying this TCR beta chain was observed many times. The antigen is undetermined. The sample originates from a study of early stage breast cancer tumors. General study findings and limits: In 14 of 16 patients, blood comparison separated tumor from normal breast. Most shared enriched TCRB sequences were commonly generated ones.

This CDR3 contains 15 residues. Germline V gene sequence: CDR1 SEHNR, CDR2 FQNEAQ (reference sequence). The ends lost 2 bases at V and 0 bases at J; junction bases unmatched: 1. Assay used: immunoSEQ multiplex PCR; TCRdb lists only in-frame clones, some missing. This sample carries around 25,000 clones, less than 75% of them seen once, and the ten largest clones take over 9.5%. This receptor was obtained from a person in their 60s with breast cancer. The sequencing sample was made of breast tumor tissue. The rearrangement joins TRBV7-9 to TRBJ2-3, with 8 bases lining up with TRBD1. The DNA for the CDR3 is TGTGCCAGCAGCTTACAGGGGGCAAGCACAGATACGCAGTATTTT. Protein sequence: CASSLQGASTDTQYF.